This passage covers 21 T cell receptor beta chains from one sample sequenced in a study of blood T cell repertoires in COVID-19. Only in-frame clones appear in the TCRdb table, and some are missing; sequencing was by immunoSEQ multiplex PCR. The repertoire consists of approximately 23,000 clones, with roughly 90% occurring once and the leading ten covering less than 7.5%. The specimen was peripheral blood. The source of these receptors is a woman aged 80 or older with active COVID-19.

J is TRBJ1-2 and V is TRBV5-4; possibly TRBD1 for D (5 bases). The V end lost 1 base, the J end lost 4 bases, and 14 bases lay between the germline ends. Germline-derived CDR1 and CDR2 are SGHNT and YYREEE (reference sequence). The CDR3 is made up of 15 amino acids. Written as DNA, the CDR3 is TGTGCCAGCAGCTTGTTGCAGGGATCAGGCTATGGCTACACCTTC. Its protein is CASSLLQGSGYGYTF.

The CDR3 is CASSAGGLSTDTQYF. DNA for the CDR3: TGTGCCAGCAGCGCAGGGGGCCTAAGCACAGATACGCAGTATTTT. The chain couples TRBV9 to TRBJ2-3, with 8 bases fitting TRBD1. From germline, CDR1 is SGDLS and CDR2 YYNGEE. This CDR3 contains 15 residues. After removal of 3 bases from V and 0 bases from J, the junction contained 3 bases not matched to a gene.

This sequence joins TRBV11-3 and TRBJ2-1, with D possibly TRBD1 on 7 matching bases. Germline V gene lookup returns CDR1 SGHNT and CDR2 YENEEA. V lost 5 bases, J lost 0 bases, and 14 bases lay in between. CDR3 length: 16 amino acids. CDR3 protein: CASSRGTASSYNEQFF. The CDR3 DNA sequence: TGTGCCAGCAGCCGGGGGACAGCAAGCTCCTACAATGAGCAGTTCTTC. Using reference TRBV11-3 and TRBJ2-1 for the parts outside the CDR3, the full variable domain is EAGVVQSPRYKIIEKKQPVAFWCNPISGHNTLYWYLQNLGQGPELLIRYENEEAVDDSQLPKDRFSAERLKGVDSTLKIQPAELGDSAVYLCASSRGTASSYNEQFFGPGTRLTVL.

In DNA form, the CDR3 reads TGCAGTGCTAGTGGCCTAGCGAGGGAGCAGTACTTC. Its protein is CSASGLAREQYF. This chain joins TRBV20-1 and TRBJ2-7, with a tentative D call TRBD2 (6 bases). CDR1 and CDR2 (germline): DFQATT, SNEGSKA (reference sequence). The CDR3 runs 12 residues. V was clipped by 3 bases and J by 7 bases, with 13 bases between them.

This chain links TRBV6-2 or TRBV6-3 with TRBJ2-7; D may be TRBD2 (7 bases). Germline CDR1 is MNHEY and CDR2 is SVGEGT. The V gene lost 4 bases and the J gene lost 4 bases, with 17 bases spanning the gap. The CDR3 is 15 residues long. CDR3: CASSWAVRGPYEQYF. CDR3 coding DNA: TGTGCCAGCAGTTGGGCGGTGCGGGGGCCTTACGAGCAGTACTTC.

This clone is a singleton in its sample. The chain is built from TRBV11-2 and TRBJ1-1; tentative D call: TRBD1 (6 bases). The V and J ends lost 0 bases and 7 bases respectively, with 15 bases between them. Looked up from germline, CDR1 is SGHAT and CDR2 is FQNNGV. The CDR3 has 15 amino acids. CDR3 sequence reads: CASSLDPGTRVEAFF. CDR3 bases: TGTGCCAGCAGCTTAGACCCCGGGACACGTGTTGAAGCTTTCTTT.

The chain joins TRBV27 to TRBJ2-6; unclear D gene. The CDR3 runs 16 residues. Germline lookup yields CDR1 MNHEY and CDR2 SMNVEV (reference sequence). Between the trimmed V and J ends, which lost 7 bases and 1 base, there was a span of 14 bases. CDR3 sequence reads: CASTWAFSSGANVLTF. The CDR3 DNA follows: TGTGCCAGCACCTGGGCCTTTTCTTCTGGGGCCAACGTCCTGACTTTC.

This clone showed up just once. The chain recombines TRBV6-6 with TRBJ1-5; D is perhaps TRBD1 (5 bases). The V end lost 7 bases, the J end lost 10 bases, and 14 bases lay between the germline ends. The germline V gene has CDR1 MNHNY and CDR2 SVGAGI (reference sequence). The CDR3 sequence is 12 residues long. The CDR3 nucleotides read TGTGCCAGCAATGGGGGAGGAAGTCCCCAGCATTTT. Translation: CASNGGGSPQHF.

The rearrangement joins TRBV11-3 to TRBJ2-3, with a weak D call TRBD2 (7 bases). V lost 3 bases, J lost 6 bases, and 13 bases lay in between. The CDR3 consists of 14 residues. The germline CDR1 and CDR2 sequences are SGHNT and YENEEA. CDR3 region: CASSLGGAGDTQYF. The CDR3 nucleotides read TGTGCCAGCAGCTTGGGGGGGGCAGGGGATACGCAGTATTTT. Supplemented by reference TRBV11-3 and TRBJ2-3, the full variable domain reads EAGVVQSPRYKIIEKKQPVAFWCNPISGHNTLYWYLQNLGQGPELLIRYENEEAVDDSQLPKDRFSAERLKGVDSTLKIQPAELGDSAVYLCASSLGGAGDTQYFGPGTRLTVL.

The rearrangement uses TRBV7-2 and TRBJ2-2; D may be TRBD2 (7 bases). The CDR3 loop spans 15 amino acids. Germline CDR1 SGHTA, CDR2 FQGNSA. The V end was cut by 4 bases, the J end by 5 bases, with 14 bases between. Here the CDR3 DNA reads TGTGCCAGCAGCTACAGAGGGGGGGAGACCGGGGAGCTGTTTTTT. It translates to CASSYRGGETGELFF.

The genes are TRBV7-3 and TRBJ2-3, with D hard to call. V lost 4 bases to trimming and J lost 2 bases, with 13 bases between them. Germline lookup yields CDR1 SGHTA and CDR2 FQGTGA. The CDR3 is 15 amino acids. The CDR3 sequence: CASSSRPTSTDTQYF. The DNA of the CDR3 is TGTGCCAGCAGCTCTAGGCCCACATCCACAGATACGCAGTATTTT.

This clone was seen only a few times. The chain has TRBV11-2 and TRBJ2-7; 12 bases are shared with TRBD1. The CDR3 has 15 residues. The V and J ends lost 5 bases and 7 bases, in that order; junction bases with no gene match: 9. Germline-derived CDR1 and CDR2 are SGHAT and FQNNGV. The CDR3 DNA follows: TGTGCCAGCAGCCGCCCGGGACAGGGGGCGCGAGAGCAGTACTTC. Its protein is CASSRPGQGAREQYF. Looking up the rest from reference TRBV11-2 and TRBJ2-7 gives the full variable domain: EAGVAQSPRYKIIEKRQSVAFWCNPISGHATLYWYQQILGQGPKLLIQFQNNGVVDDSQLPKDRFSAERLKGVDSTLKIQPAKLEDSAVYLCASSRPGQGAREQYFGPGTRLTVT.

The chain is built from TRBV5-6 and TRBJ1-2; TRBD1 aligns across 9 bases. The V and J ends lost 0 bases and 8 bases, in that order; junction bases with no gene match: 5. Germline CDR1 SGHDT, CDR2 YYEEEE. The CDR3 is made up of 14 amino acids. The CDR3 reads CASSLGTGGGGYTF. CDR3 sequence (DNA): TGTGCCAGCAGCTTGGGCACAGGGGGCGGAGGCTACACCTTC.

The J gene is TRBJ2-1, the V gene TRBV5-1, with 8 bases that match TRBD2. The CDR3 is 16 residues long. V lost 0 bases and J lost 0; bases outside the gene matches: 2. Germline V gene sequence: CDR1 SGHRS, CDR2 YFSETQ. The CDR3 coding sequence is TGCGCCAGCAGCTTGGTGGCGGGGGGCTCCTACAATGAGCAGTTCTTC. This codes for CASSLVAGGSYNEQFF.

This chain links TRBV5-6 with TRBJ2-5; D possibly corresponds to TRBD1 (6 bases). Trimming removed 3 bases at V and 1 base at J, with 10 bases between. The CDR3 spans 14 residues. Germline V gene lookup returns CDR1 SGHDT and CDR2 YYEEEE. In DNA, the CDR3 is TGTGCCAGCAGCTCAGGGGCCTTCCAAGAGACCCAGTACTTC. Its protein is CASSSGAFQETQYF. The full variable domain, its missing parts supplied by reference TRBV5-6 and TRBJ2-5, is DAGVTQSPTHLIKTRGQQVTLRCSPKSGHDTVSWYQQALGQGPQFIFQYYEEEERQRGNFPDRFSGHQFPNYSSELNVNALLLGDSALYLCASSSGAFQETQYFGPGTRLLVL.

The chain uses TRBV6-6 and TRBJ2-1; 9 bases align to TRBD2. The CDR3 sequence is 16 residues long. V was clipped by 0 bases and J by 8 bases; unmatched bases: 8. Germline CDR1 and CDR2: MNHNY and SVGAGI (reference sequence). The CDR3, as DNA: TGTGCCAGCAGTTACTCCCGCGGGGGGGCCCAAGATGAGCAGTTCTTC. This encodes CASSYSRGGAQDEQFF.

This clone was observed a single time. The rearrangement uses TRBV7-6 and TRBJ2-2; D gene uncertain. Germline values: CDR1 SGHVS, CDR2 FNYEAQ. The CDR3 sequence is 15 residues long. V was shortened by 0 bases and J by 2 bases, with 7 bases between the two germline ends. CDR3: CASSLALFNTGELFF. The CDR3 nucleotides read TGTGCCAGCAGCTTAGCACTTTTCAACACCGGGGAGCTGTTTTTT.

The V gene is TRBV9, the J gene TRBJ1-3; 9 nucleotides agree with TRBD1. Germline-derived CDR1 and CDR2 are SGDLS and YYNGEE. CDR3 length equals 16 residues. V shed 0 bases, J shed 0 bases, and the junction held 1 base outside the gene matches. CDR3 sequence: CASSVAQGASGNTIYF. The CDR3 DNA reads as TGTGCCAGCAGCGTAGCACAGGGGGCCTCTGGAAACACCATATATTTT.

The CDR3 region has the DNA TGTGCCCGGGAGGGACAGGGGGCGCGAAGAGAGACCCAGTACTTC. It specifies CAREGQGARRETQYF. This chain uses TRBV5-3 with TRBJ2-5; 12 positions match TRBD1. TRBV5-3 has ORF status, its function being uncertain. This CDR3 spans 15 amino acids. V was pared by 10 bases and J by 4 bases, with 11 bases of the junction left unmatched.

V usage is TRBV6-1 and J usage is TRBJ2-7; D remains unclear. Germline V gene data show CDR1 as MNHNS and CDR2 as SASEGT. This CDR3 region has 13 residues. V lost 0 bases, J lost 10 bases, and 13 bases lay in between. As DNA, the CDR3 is TGTGCCAGCAGTGAAGCCCCAGGCCGCCCCCAGTACTTC. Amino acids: CASSEAPGRPQYF.

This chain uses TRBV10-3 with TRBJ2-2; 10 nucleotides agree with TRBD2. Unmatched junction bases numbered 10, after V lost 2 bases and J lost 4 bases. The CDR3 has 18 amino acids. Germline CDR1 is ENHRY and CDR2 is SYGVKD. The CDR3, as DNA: TGTGCCATCAGTGAGCCCCCAGGAGCGGGGGGGACCACCGGGGAGCTGTTTTTT. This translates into CAISEPPGAGGTTGELFF.